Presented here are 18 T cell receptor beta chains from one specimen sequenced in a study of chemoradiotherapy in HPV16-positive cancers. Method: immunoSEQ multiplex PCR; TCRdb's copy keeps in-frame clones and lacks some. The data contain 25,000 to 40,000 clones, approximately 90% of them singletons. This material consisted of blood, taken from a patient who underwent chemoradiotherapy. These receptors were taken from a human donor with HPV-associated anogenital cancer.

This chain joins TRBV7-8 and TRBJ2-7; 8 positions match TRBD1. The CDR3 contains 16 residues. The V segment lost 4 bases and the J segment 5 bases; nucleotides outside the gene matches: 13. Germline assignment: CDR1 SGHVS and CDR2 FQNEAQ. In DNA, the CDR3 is TGTGCCAGCAGCTCGCCCGGGCAGGGGGCGGAGCACGAGCAGTACTTC. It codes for CASSSPGQGAEHEQYF.

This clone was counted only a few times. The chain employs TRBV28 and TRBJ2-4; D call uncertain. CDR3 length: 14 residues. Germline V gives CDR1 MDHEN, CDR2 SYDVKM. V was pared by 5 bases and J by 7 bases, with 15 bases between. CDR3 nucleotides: TGTGCCAGCAGTCCCGGGTCCCAGTCCAACATTCAGTACTTC. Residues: CASSPGSQSNIQYF. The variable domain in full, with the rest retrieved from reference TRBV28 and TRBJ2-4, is DVKVTQSSRYLVKRTGEKVFLECVQDMDHENMFWYRQDPGLGLRLIYFSYDVKMKEKGDIPEGYSVSREKKERFSLILESASTNQTSMYLCASSPGSQSNIQYFGAGTRLSVL.

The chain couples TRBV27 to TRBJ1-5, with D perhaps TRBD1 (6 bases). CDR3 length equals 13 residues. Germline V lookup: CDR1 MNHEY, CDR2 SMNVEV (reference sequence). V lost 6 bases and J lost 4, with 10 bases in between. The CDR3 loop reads CASSLDSNQPQHF. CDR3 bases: TGTGCCAGCAGCCTGGACAGTAATCAGCCCCAGCATTTT.

CDR3 protein: CASKPGGGFGEQYF. The DNA of the CDR3 is TGTGCCAGCAAACCGGGAGGGGGCTTCGGGGAGCAGTACTTC. The gene calls are TRBV27 and TRBJ2-7, with TRBD2 as a possible D gene (8 bases). The CDR3 has 14 amino acids. V dropped 7 bases and J dropped 7 bases, with 20 bases sitting between them. CDR1 MNHEY and CDR2 SMNVEV come from the germline V gene (reference sequence).

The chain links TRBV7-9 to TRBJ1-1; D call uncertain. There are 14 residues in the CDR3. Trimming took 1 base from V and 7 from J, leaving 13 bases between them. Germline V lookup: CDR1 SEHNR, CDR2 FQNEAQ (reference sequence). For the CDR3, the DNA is TGTGCCAGCAGCTTAGTGAAAACCGCCTTTGAAGCTTTCTTT. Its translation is CASSLVKTAFEAFF. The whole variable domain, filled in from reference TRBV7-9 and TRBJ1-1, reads DTGVSQNPRHKITKRGQNVTFRCDPISEHNRLYWYRQTLGQGPEFLTYFQNEAQLEKSRLLSDRFSAERPKGSFSTLEIQRTEQGDSAMYLCASSLVKTAFEAFFGQGTRLTVV.

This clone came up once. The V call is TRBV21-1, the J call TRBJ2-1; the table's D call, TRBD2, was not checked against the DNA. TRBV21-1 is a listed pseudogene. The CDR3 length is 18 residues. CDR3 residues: CASSKPPVAGDLYNEQFF. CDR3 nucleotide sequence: TGTGCCAGCAGCAAACCCCCAGTGGCGGGGGACCTCTACAATGAGCAGTTCTTC.

CDR3 sequence (DNA): TGTGCCAGCAGCCCCGGGACCCCTTTTCGTGCCCAGTACTTC. Encoded protein: CASSPGTPFRAQYF. The chain employs TRBV27 and TRBJ2-5; D assignment may be TRBD1 or TRBD2 (5 bases each). Trimming removed 6 bases from V and 9 bases from J, with 20 bases in between. The CDR3 runs 14 residues. In germline, CDR1 is MNHEY, CDR2 SMNVEV (reference sequence).

The CDR3, as DNA: TGCGCCGGCTCTGGGGGGGCGAACAATGAGCAGTTCTTC. Protein sequence: CAGSGGANNEQFF. V usage is TRBV10-2 and J usage is TRBJ2-1; D is possibly TRBD2 (7 bases). The germline CDR1 and CDR2 sequences are WSHSY and SAAADI. With 11 bases removed from V and 5 bases from J, the gap between germline ends came to 16 bases. This CDR3 comprises 13 residues.

CDR3 sequence reads: CASSLSPDGSYTF. The CDR3 region has the DNA TGTGCCAGCAGCTTAAGTCCGGACGGCAGCTACACCTTC. This chain links TRBV7-2 with TRBJ1-2; D not resolved. Germline V gene sequence: CDR1 SGHTA, CDR2 FQGNSA. Trimming took 2 bases from V and 9 from J, leaving 13 bases between them. The CDR3 consists of 13 residues.

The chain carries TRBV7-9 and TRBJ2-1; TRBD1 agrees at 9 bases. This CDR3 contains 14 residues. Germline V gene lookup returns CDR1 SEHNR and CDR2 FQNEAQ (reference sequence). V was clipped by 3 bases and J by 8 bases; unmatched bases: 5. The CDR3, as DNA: TGTGCCAGCAGCTTGGGGGACAGGGTGGATGAGCAGTTCTTC. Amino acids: CASSLGDRVDEQFF.

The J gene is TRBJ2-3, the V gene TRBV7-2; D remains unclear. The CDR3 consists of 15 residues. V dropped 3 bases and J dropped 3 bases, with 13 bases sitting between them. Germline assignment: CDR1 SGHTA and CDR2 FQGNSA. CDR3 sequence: CASSFYGGSTDTQYF. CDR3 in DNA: TGTGCCAGCAGCTTTTACGGTGGATCTACAGATACGCAGTATTTT.

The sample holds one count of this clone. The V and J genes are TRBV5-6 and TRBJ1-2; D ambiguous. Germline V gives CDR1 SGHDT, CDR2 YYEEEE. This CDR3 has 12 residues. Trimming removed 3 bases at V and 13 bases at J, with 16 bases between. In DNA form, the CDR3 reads TGTGCCAGCAGCTGGACTCTCGCACCGACCACCTTC. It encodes CASSWTLAPTTF. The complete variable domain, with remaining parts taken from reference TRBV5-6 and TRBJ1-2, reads DAGVTQSPTHLIKTRGQQVTLRCSPKSGHDTVSWYQQALGQGPQFIFQYYEEEERQRGNFPDRFSGHQFPNYSSELNVNALLLGDSALYLCASSWTLAPTTFGSGTRLTVV.

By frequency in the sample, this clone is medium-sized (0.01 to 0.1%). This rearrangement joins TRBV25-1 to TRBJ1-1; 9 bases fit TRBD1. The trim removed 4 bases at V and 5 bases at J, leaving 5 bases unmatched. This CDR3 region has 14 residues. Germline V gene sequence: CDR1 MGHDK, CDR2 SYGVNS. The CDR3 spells CASSGYRGQTEAFF. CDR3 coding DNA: TGTGCCAGCAGTGGCTACAGGGGGCAGACTGAAGCTTTCTTT.

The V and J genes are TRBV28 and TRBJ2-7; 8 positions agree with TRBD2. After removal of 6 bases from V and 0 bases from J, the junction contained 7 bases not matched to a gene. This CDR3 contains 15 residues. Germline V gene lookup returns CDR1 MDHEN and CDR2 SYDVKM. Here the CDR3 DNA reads TGTGCCAGCAGCGCACCCGGGAGGGGCTCCTACGAGCAGTACTTC. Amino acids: CASSAPGRGSYEQYF.

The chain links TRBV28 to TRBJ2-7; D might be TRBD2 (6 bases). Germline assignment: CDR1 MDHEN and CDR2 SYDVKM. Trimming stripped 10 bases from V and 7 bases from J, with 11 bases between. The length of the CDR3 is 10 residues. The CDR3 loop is CATRLEEQYF. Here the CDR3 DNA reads TGTGCCACCAGACTAGAGGAGCAGTACTTC.

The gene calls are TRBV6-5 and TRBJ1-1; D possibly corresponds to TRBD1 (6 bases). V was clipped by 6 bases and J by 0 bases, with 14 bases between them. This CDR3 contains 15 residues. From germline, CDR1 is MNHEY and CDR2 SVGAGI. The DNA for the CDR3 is TGTGCCAGCAGCCTCACGGACAGTTTGAACACTGAAGCTTTCTTT. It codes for CASSLTDSLNTEAFF.

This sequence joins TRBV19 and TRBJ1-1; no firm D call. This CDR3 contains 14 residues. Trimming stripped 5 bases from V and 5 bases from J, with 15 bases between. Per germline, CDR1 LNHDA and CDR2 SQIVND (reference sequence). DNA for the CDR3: TGTGCCAGTAGTTCGCGCCGTTTGGGGACTGAAGCTTTCTTT. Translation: CASSSRRLGTEAFF.

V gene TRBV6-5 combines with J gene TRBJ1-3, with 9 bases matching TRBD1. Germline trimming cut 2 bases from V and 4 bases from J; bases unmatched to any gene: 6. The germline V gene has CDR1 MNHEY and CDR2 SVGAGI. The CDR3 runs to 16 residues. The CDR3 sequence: CASSYAGQGKGNTIYF. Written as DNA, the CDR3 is TGTGCCAGCAGTTACGCGGGACAGGGCAAAGGAAACACCATATATTTT.